A single sample is the source of the 22 T cell receptor beta chains below, sequenced in a study of blood T cells in healthy people across ages. Next came a second PCR, run for about 7 to 12 cycles, which used a sample-barcoded 5' primer along with a J-beta primer mix. TCRdb fed the 5' RACE reads into MiXCR, producing one record per CDR3 protein. The table shows about 1.8 million distinct CDR3 sequences, with around 50% occurring only once. The sample consisted of blood. The source is a woman aged 40 to 55 in good health.

This clonotype was detected only a few times. V and J are TRBV7-9 and TRBJ1-2; the D gene is possibly TRBD1 (6 bases). Trimming pared 5 bases from V and 6 bases from J, leaving 19 bases between. The CDR3 totals 15 residues. Germline values: CDR1 SEHNR, CDR2 FQNEAQ (reference sequence). The CDR3 loop is CASSTLVGALDGYTF. CDR3 nucleotide sequence: TGTGCCAGCAGCACCTTAGTGGGGGCGCTGGATGGCTACACCTTC.

This clonotype was seen more than once but under ten times. The genes are TRBV28 and TRBJ2-1, with 9 bases aligning to TRBD2. Germline values: CDR1 MDHEN, CDR2 SYDVKM. J lost 5 bases, V lost 6 bases, and 8 bases had no gene match. The CDR3 has 15 residues. This CDR3 is CASSRRGGANNEQFF. In DNA, the CDR3 is TGTGCCAGCAGCCGACGCGGGGGGGCAAACAATGAGCAGTTCTTC.

The table lists this clonotype with a count of one. The chain couples TRBV7-9 to TRBJ2-1; possibly TRBD2 for D (6 bases). Between the trimmed V and J ends, which lost 3 bases and 2 bases, there was a span of 11 bases. CDR1 is SEHNR, CDR2 FQNEAQ, per germline (reference sequence). This CDR3 is 15 amino acids long. The CDR3 spells CASSFRGEAYNEQFF. The CDR3 DNA reads as TGTGCCAGCAGCTTCCGCGGGGAGGCCTACAATGAGCAGTTCTTC.

The sample holds a few counts of this clonotype. V usage is TRBV20-1 and J usage is TRBJ2-5; TRBD1 or TRBD2 may be the D gene (5 bases each). With 3 bases removed from V and 5 bases from J, the gap between germline ends came to 10 bases. This CDR3 comprises 12 residues. Looked up from germline, CDR1 is DFQATT and CDR2 is SNEGSKA (reference sequence). This CDR3 is CSARGVRETQYF. CDR3 bases: TGCAGTGCTAGGGGGGTACGGGAGACCCAGTACTTC.

The chain couples TRBV2 to TRBJ1-2; D not certain. CDR3 size: 15 residues. The ends were cut back, 1 base at V and 8 bases at J, with 17 bases in the middle. Germline V gives CDR1 SNHLY, CDR2 FYNNEI. The CDR3 DNA is TGTGCCAGCAGTGAAGACCCACGGGTATCCAGCGGCTACACCTTC. This gives the protein CASSEDPRVSSGYTF.

The CDR3 DNA reads as TGTGCCAGCAGCCAAGTAATTCTTTCACCCCTCCACTTT. Its protein is CASSQVILSPLHF. The chain couples TRBV14 to TRBJ1-6, with D unresolved. The CDR3 is 13 amino acids. The germline V gene encodes CDR1 SGHDN and CDR2 FVKESK. V gave up 1 base and J gave up 9 bases, with 7 bases separating them.

The CDR3 protein is CASSQVTMGQLNYGYTF. CDR3 DNA sequence: TGTGCCAGCAGCCAAGTCACAATGGGACAGCTTAACTATGGCTACACCTTC. The rearrangement uses TRBV4-2 and TRBJ1-2; 7 bases line up with TRBD1. CDR3 length: 17 residues. V lost 1 base, J lost 1 base, and 9 bases stayed unmatched. From germline, CDR1 is LGHNA and CDR2 YNFKEQ.

This clonotype was observed a handful of times. This chain connects TRBV5-1 to TRBJ1-2; 7 bases agree with TRBD1. Germline CDR1 and CDR2: SGHRS and YFSETQ. V shed 2 bases and J 2 bases; nucleotides not matched to a gene: 6. This CDR3 contains 15 residues. CDR3 amino acids: CASSFTGEGNYGYTF. Written as DNA, the CDR3 is TGCGCCAGCAGCTTTACAGGGGAAGGGAACTATGGCTACACCTTC. Looking up the rest from reference TRBV5-1 and TRBJ1-2 gives the full variable domain: KAGVTQTPRYLIKTRGQQVTLSCSPISGHRSVSWYQQTPGQGLQFLFEYFSETQRNKGNFPGRFSGRQFSNSRSEMNVSTLELGDSALYLCASSFTGEGNYGYTFGSGTRLTVV.

This rearrangement joins TRBV7-9 to TRBJ2-1; D may be TRBD2 (5 bases). The V gene lost 4 bases and the J gene lost 13 bases, with 23 bases spanning the gap. Germline V CDR1 and CDR2: SEHNR, FQNEAQ (reference sequence). The CDR3 totals 15 residues. The CDR3 nucleotides are TGTGCCAGCAGCTCCCAGGACTTGTCTAAAGAGACCCAGTTCTTC. It encodes CASSSQDLSKETQFF.

This chain connects TRBV7-2 to TRBJ2-1, with D tentatively TRBD1 (6 bases). In germline, CDR1 is SGHTA, CDR2 FQGNSA. This CDR3 is built from 15 residues. Trimming pared 4 bases from V and 7 bases from J, leaving 17 bases between. The CDR3 region is CASSYTGNLPNEQFF. In DNA, the CDR3 is TGTGCCAGCAGCTATACAGGGAACCTGCCAAATGAGCAGTTCTTC.

The V and J genes are TRBV4-3 and TRBJ2-3; 10 nucleotides align to TRBD2. CDR1 and CDR2 from the germline V gene are LGHNA and YSLEER. The CDR3 runs 16 residues. After removal of 0 bases from V and 5 bases from J, the junction contained 5 bases not matched to a gene. The CDR3 sequence is CASSQDERGGIDTQYF. In DNA form, the CDR3 reads TGCGCCAGCAGCCAAGACGAGCGGGGGGGCATAGATACGCAGTATTTT.

This clonotype was detected a few times. The V and J genes are TRBV7-3 and TRBJ2-5; TRBD2 agrees at 7 bases. The CDR3 sequence is 13 residues long. Trimming took 5 bases from V and 11 from J; bases not matched to a gene: 11. Per germline, CDR1 SGHTA and CDR2 FQGTGA. CDR3 in DNA: TGTGCCAGCAGCCGAGTTCCGGGGGGTGAACAGTACTTC. Amino acid sequence: CASSRVPGGEQYF.

The chain uses TRBV6-6 and TRBJ2-1; tentative D call: TRBD2 (5 bases). CDR3 length: 13 amino acids. V lost 4 bases to trimming and J lost 9 bases, with 13 bases between them. Germline V gene data show CDR1 as MNHNY and CDR2 as SVGAGI (reference sequence). CDR3: CASSSIGVGEQFF. CDR3 bases: TGTGCCAGCAGTTCGATCGGGGTCGGTGAGCAGTTCTTC.

This chain links TRBV5-1 with TRBJ2-7; TRBD1 aligns across 7 bases. The V gene's germline CDR1 is SGHRS and CDR2 YFSETQ. This CDR3 spans 15 amino acids. The trim removed 4 bases at V and 2 bases at J, leaving 9 bases unmatched. The CDR3 spells CASSPGPGTAYEQYF. CDR3 nucleotide sequence: TGCGCCAGCAGCCCGGGACCCGGGACAGCCTACGAGCAGTACTTC.

The count of this clonotype is one. The CDR3 loop is CSAPDRNRDTQYF. The DNA for the CDR3 is TGCAGCGCTCCGGACAGGAACAGAGATACGCAGTATTTT. The rearrangement uses TRBV29-1 and TRBJ2-3; 7 bases match TRBD1. The CDR3 extends over 13 amino acids. Germline CDR1 SQVTM, CDR2 ANQGSEA. V gave up 7 bases and J gave up 5 bases; unmatched junction bases: 9.

This clonotype was seen a handful of times. The chain links TRBV29-1 to TRBJ2-7, with D unresolved. This CDR3 has 10 residues. Germline CDR1 is SQVTM and CDR2 is ANQGSEA. V was cut by 6 bases and J by 5 bases, with 8 bases left in between. The CDR3 region is CSVLTHEQYF. CDR3 bases: TGCAGCGTATTGACACACGAGCAGTACTTC.

The chain joins TRBV29-1 to TRBJ2-7; possible D gene TRBD1, 6 bases. Germline lookup yields CDR1 SQVTM and CDR2 ANQGSEA. V was clipped by 4 bases and J by 2 bases, with 15 bases between them. This CDR3 has 14 amino acids. CDR3 coding DNA: TGCAGCGTTGGAGGACAGAGCCTAGCCTACGAGCAGTACTTC. It translates to CSVGGQSLAYEQYF.

The chain combines TRBV20-1 with TRBJ2-3; TRBD1 agrees at 7 bases. The CDR3 is 15 amino acids. Germline loops: CDR1 DFQATT, CDR2 SNEGSKA (reference sequence). Unmatched junction bases numbered 6, after V lost 3 bases and J lost 0 bases. The CDR3 bases are TGCAGTGCTAGGAAACCGGGACAGAGCACAGATACGCAGTATTTT. Protein: CSARKPGQSTDTQYF.

In its sample, this clonotype was seen a few times. The chain couples TRBV10-3 to TRBJ2-3; TRBD2 might be the D (5 bases). Looked up from germline, CDR1 is ENHRY and CDR2 is SYGVKD. There are 15 residues in the CDR3. The V end was cut by 4 bases, the J end by 4 bases, with 15 bases between. CDR3 coding DNA: TGTGCCATCAGTGTGGACTTGTCCCCGGCAGATACGCAGTATTTT. It translates to CAISVDLSPADTQYF.

A note on this clonotype: As the CDR3 is not closed by the conserved phenylalanine or tryptophan, this likely results from a read error. CDR3 DNA sequence: TGTGCCAGCAGCTCGTCCCGGGACAGGTACAATGAGCAGTTCCTC. Amino acids: CASSSSRDRYNEQFL. The J gene is TRBJ2-1, the V gene TRBV7-3; 8 bases are a match to TRBD1. CDR1 is SGHTA, CDR2 FQGTGA, per germline. J gave up 4 bases and V 4 bases, and 6 bases lay outside the gene matches. The CDR3 sequence is 15 residues long.

The CDR3 DNA follows: TGCGCCAGCAGTGACCTGCAGCAAGAGACCCAGTACTTC. Residues: CASSDLQQETQYF. The chain recombines TRBV10-1 with TRBJ2-5; D uncertain. The germline V gene has CDR1 WNHNN and CDR2 SYGVQD (reference sequence). V lost 3 bases, J lost 2 bases, and 7 bases lay in between. The CDR3 is 13 amino acids.

The chain joins TRBV7-2 to TRBJ2-3; D call uncertain. Trimming stripped 6 bases from V and 7 bases from J, with 14 bases between. CDR3 length: 13 residues. Germline V gives CDR1 SGHTA, CDR2 FQGNSA. CDR3 bases: TGTGCCAGCAGTCGAACCCCCCCAAATACGCAGTATTTT. Its protein is CASSRTPPNTQYF.